A single sample is the source of the 7 T cell receptor beta chains below, sequenced in a study of T cell changes during pregnancy in multiple sclerosis. Sequenced by immunoSEQ multiplex PCR; TCRdb stores in-frame clones only, minus some. The sample shows 35,000 or so clones, around 91% of them seen only once. The sample here was CD8+ T cells from peripheral blood mononuclear cells, taken in the third trimester of pregnancy. Receptors were obtained from a female donor with multiple sclerosis, enrolled in a pregnancy study.

This clone was recorded once. CDR3 in amino acids: CASSSGTPSGGYTF. CDR3 DNA sequence: TGTGCCAGCAGTTCCGGGACACCCTCGGGTGGCTACACCTTC. The V and J genes are TRBV27 and TRBJ1-2; D perhaps matches TRBD1 (6 bases). Germline V lookup: CDR1 MNHEY, CDR2 SMNVEV (reference sequence). The V end was cut by 4 bases, the J end by 7 bases, with 16 bases between. This CDR3 is built from 14 residues.

The chain combines TRBV6-5 with TRBJ1-1; D is unresolved. Between the trimmed V and J ends, which lost 5 bases and 0 bases, there was a span of 13 bases. The germline V gene encodes CDR1 MNHEY and CDR2 SVGAGI. This CDR3 is built from 15 residues. The CDR3 coding sequence is TGTGCCAGCAGTCATTCTGGTAACATGAACACTGAAGCTTTCTTT. As protein: CASSHSGNMNTEAFF.

The chain joins TRBV27 to TRBJ2-7; maybe TRBD2 (5 bases). Germline CDR1 reads MNHEY; CDR2 reads SMNVEV (reference sequence). Trimming stripped 3 bases from V and 6 bases from J, with 6 bases between. The length of the CDR3 is 11 residues. The CDR3 here is CASSFGSEQYF. DNA for the CDR3: TGTGCCAGCAGTTTTGGGAGCGAGCAGTACTTC.

This rearrangement joins TRBV7-9 to TRBJ1-5; no firm D call. The CDR3 covers 14 residues. The V and J ends lost 1 base and 4 bases respectively, with 8 bases between them. Germline V lookup: CDR1 SEHNR, CDR2 FQNEAQ (reference sequence). The CDR3 bases are TGTGCCAGCAGCTTAGACGCCAGTAATCAGCCCCAGCATTTT. Translation: CASSLDASNQPQHF.

This chain connects TRBV4-3 to TRBJ1-2; weak D call: TRBD1 (5 bases). The CDR3 consists of 17 residues. V was shortened by 4 bases and J by 4 bases, with 22 bases between the two germline ends. The V gene's germline CDR1 is LGHNA and CDR2 YSLEER. The CDR3 loop reads CASSPLIGGTSGYGYTF. DNA of the CDR3: TGCGCCAGCAGCCCCCTCATCGGCGGGACCTCGGGCTATGGCTACACCTTC.

This clone was found once. CDR3 DNA sequence: TGTGCCAGCAGCTTAGGGGGACAGCAGAGCTCTGGAAACACCATATATTTT. Translated: CASSLGGQQSSGNTIYF. The chain employs TRBV7-6 and TRBJ1-3, with 7 bases aligning to TRBD1. CDR1 and CDR2 from the germline V gene are SGHVS and FNYEAQ. This CDR3 spans 17 amino acids. J gave up 0 bases and V 1 base, and 6 bases lay outside the gene matches.

The chain links TRBV11-1 to TRBJ2-7, with D possibly TRBD1 on 7 matching bases. Trimming cost V 3 bases and J 7 bases, with 16 bases left between them. The CDR3 has 14 residues. CDR1 and CDR2 from the germline V gene are SGHAT and FQDESV (reference sequence). The chain's CDR3 is CASSFFGQAGEQYF. The CDR3 region has the DNA TGTGCCAGCAGCTTTTTTGGACAGGCGGGGGAGCAGTACTTC.